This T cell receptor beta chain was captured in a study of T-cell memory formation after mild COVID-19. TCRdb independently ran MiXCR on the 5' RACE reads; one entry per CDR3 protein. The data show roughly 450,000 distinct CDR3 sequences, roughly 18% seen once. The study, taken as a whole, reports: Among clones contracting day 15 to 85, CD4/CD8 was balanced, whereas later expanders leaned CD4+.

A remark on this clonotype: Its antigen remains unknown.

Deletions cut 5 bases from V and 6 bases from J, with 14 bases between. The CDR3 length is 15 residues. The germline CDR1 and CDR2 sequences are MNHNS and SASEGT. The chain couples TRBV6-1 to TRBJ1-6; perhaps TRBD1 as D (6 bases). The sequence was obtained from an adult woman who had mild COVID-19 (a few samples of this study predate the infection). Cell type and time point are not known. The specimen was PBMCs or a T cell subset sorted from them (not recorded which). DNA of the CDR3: TGTGCCAGCAGTCCACAGGGAGGGGGTAATTCACCCCTCCACTTT. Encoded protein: CASSPQGGGNSPLHF.